This record concerns one TCR beta chain sequence. The data were obtained in a study of blood T cell repertoires in COVID-19. V lost 4 bases and J lost 13; bases outside the gene matches: 10. Per germline, CDR1 SGHNT and CDR2 YENEEA. The CDR3 is 14 amino acids. The method was immunoSEQ multiplex PCR; TCRdb's version includes in-frame clones alone and lacks a portion of them. The table has hundreds of thousands of clones, around nine tenths seen once. The receptor's source is a man older than 75 with acute or convalescent COVID-19. The source material was peripheral blood. This sequence joins TRBV11-3 and TRBJ1-6, with 7 bases aligning to TRBD1. For the CDR3, the DNA is TGTGCCAGCAGCTCCGGACAGGTCGGATCCCCCCTCCACTTT. Its protein is CASSSGQVGSPLHF.